This entry lists 9 T cell receptor beta chains sequenced from one sample in a study of T cell changes during pregnancy in multiple sclerosis (dated by TCRdb to between 2018 and 2021). The protocol used for the library was the immunoSEQ multiplex PCR assay. TCRdb provides this immuneACCESS table in a form limited to in-frame rearrangements. Some clones are lacking; in checked studies, under half of them reflect an unresolved V gene, and why the rest are absent is not known. The sample records 95,000 to 100,000 clones, 91% of which are singletons. The top ten hold about 2.9% of the sample. Source: peripheral blood, taken in the second trimester of pregnancy. The receptor source for this set is a female donor with multiple sclerosis, enrolled in a pregnancy study.

The chain couples TRBV6-4 to TRBJ2-7; possibly TRBD2 for D (6 bases). The V end was cut by 6 bases, the J end by 0 bases, with 15 bases between. The CDR3 is 15 residues long. The germline CDR1 and CDR2 sequences are MRHNA and SNTAGT. The CDR3 loop reads CASRELADDSYEQYF. CDR3 sequence (DNA): TGTGCCAGCAGGGAACTAGCAGACGACTCCTACGAGCAGTACTTC.

For this clone: Other DNA sequences in the sample encode the same CDR3. The chain is built from TRBV9 and TRBJ2-7, with TRBD2 matching over 10 bases. V lost 0 bases and J lost 4; bases outside the gene matches: 1. CDR1 and CDR2 from the germline V gene are SGDLS and YYNGEE. This CDR3 is built from 14 residues. The CDR3 DNA is TGTGCCAGCAGCGTAGCTAGCGGGAGTTACGAGCAGTACTTC. It yields the protein CASSVASGSYEQYF.

The chain is built from TRBV10-2 and TRBJ2-7; the D gene is possibly TRBD1 (5 bases). This CDR3 has 11 amino acids. V was cut by 3 bases and J by 6 bases, with 6 bases left in between. Germline CDR1 WSHSY, CDR2 SAAADI. The CDR3, as DNA: TGCGCCAGCAGTGATACAGGCGAGCAGTACTTC. Protein: CASSDTGEQYF.

V usage is TRBV28 and J usage is TRBJ2-7; weak D call: TRBD1 (5 bases). With 4 bases removed from V and 4 bases from J, the gap between germline ends came to 20 bases. Germline V lookup: CDR1 MDHEN, CDR2 SYDVKM. This CDR3 has 16 residues. CDR3 sequence: CASSSRTYPSRYEQYF. The CDR3 DNA reads as TGTGCCAGCAGTTCCCGGACATACCCCTCGCGGTACGAGCAGTACTTC.

The chain is built from TRBV19 and TRBJ2-2; TRBD1 is a possible D gene (7 bases). This CDR3 contains 13 residues. Trimming removed 5 bases at V and 6 bases at J, with 10 bases between. Germline V gene sequence: CDR1 LNHDA, CDR2 SQIVND (reference sequence). CDR3 in amino acids: CASSGGTAGELFF. As DNA, the CDR3 is TGTGCCAGTAGTGGGGGGACAGCCGGGGAGCTGTTTTTT.

The chain joins TRBV7-2 to TRBJ2-3; 8 nucleotides line up with TRBD2. The CDR3 runs 17 residues. CDR1 is SGHTA, CDR2 FQGNSA, per germline. The J segment lost 3 bases and the V segment lost 1 base, leaving 9 bases of the junction unmatched. DNA for the CDR3: TGTGCCAGCAGCTTAGTTCGTATCCAGCGGGGGACAGATACGCAGTATTTT. Protein: CASSLVRIQRGTDTQYF. Based on the CDR3 plus reference TRBV7-2 and TRBJ2-3, the full variable domain is GAGVSQSPSNKVTEKGKDVELRCDPISGHTALYWYRQSLGQGLEFLIYFQGNSAPDKSGLPSDRFSAERTGGSVSTLTIQRTQQEDSAVYLCASSLVRIQRGTDTQYFGPGTRLTVL.

The chain uses TRBV6-1 and TRBJ1-4; D is unresolved. This CDR3 has 13 amino acids. Trimming left V 5 bases short and J 5 bases short, with 9 bases between. The germline gives CDR1 MNHNS, CDR2 SASEGT. The CDR3 sequence: CASSLAINEKLFF. The CDR3 bases are TGTGCCAGCAGTTTAGCTATAAATGAAAAACTGTTTTTT.

The J gene is TRBJ2-7, the V gene TRBV27, with 9 nucleotides matching TRBD2. The CDR3 has 15 residues. The junction had 5 bases not matched to a gene; V was cut back by 3 bases and J by 2 bases. CDR1 MNHEY and CDR2 SMNVEV come from the germline V gene (reference sequence). The CDR3 sequence: CASSFHSGSAYEQYF. The CDR3 DNA reads TGTGCCAGCAGTTTCCATAGCGGGAGTGCCTACGAGCAGTACTTC.

This chain links TRBV28 with TRBJ1-2; D is possibly TRBD1 (6 bases). CDR1 is MDHEN and CDR2 is SYDVKM in the germline V gene. The V end lost 7 bases, the J end lost 7 bases, and 16 bases lay between the germline ends. The CDR3 length is 13 residues. CDR3 sequence reads: CASTMGGGLGYTF. The CDR3 nucleotides read TGTGCCAGCACCATGGGGGGGGGCCTTGGCTACACCTTC.